This paragraph covers one T cell receptor beta chain sequence. This sample is drawn from a study of blood T cell repertoires in COVID-19. Across the whole study: Acute and convalescent COVID-19 specimens originated in the United States, Italy and Spain. PBMCs, B-cell-depleted T cells, or T cells provided the cDNA or gDNA that made up the material.

It was during active infection that Seattle patients were enrolled and then longitudinally followed. Original analysis: From reference gene primer amplification, estimates of nucleated cell counts were derived. The method was immunoSEQ multiplex PCR; TCRdb's version includes in-frame clones alone and lacks a portion of them. Clone size and the V and J calls come from that table; the DNA yielded D and trimming. The sample yields roughly 410,000 clones, around nine tenths seen once. V lost 4 bases, J lost 7 bases, and 14 bases stayed unmatched. Germline V gene lookup returns CDR1 SGHRS and CDR2 YFSETQ. The CDR3 has 15 amino acids.

This chain connects TRBV5-1 to TRBJ2-7; 7 nucleotides align to TRBD2. The sequencing input was peripheral blood. This TCR was recovered from a woman in her forties with COVID-19, enrolled during active disease. CDR3 loop: CASSQGTTRSGEQYF. In nucleotides, the CDR3 is TGCGCCAGCAGCCAAGGGACTACTCGGTCGGGAGAGCAGTACTTC.